These 10 T cell receptor beta chains originate from one sample sequenced in a study of Ad26.COV2.S vaccination and SARS-CoV-2 variants. Specified treatment: some 20 received Ad26.COV2.S at low or high dose, single or two shots; roughly 5 received placebo; per-sample allocation not given. Material that was analyzed had been drawn on day 63 after the first vaccine or placebo injection. Sequenced by immunoSEQ multiplex PCR; TCRdb stores in-frame clones only, minus some. Counted here are around 300,000 clones, roughly 91% occurring once; the ten biggest clones make up 5%. The specimen comprised peripheral blood, sampled in a trial of Ad26.COV2.S vaccine versus placebo. Receptors originate from a person between 18 and 65 years old who received the Ad26.COV2.S COVID-19 vaccine or a placebo.

The J gene is TRBJ2-7, the V gene TRBV7-2, with 7 nucleotides matching TRBD1. The length of the CDR3 is 14 residues. V lost 4 bases, J lost 3 bases, and 6 bases stayed unmatched. Germline V gene sequence: CDR1 SGHTA, CDR2 FQGNSA. DNA of the CDR3: TGTGCCAGCAGCTCCCGGGACAGAATCTACGAGCAGTACTTC. Translation gives CASSSRDRIYEQYF.

V gene TRBV2 combines with J gene TRBJ2-5, with 9 bases fitting TRBD2. Germline CDR1 and CDR2: SNHLY and FYNNEI. The CDR3 covers 14 residues. V gave up 7 bases and J gave up 5 bases; unmatched junction bases: 8. In DNA form, the CDR3 reads TGTGCCAGCAATCCTAGCGGGGATGGGGAGACCCAGTACTTC. Translated, it gives CASNPSGDGETQYF.

The V gene is TRBV7-9, the J gene TRBJ2-7, with 7 bases lining up with TRBD1. With V trimmed by 5 bases and J by 1 base, 5 bases remained unmatched. This CDR3 region has 14 residues. CDR1 is SEHNR and CDR2 is FQNEAQ in the germline V gene (reference sequence). DNA for the CDR3: TGTGCCAGCAGCACAGACAGGGAATCCTACGAGCAGTACTTC. It translates to CASSTDRESYEQYF.

This chain links TRBV6-5 with TRBJ2-1, with no clear D. The length of the CDR3 is 14 residues. The germline CDR1 and CDR2 sequences are MNHEY and SVGAGI. The V end was cut by 6 bases, the J end by 0 bases, with 9 bases between. CDR3 nucleotides: TGTGCCAGCAGCCCGGTTCACTCCTACAATGAGCAGTTCTTC. As protein: CASSPVHSYNEQFF.

The V gene is TRBV24-1, the J gene TRBJ2-2; D not resolved. V was pared by 0 bases and J by 8 bases, with 3 bases between. CDR1 is KGHDR and CDR2 is SFDVKD in the germline V gene. This CDR3 comprises 12 residues. The CDR3 here is CATSDLRGELFF. In DNA form, the CDR3 reads TGTGCCACCAGTGATTTGCGAGGGGAGCTGTTTTTT.

This rearrangement joins TRBV6-1 to TRBJ2-7, with 7 positions matching TRBD1. CDR3 length: 14 residues. V lost 2 bases, J lost 1 base, and 2 bases stayed unmatched. From germline, CDR1 is MNHNS and CDR2 SASEGT. CDR3 amino acids: CASSELGQSYEQYF. The CDR3 DNA follows: TGTGCCAGCAGTGAACTGGGACAGTCCTACGAGCAGTACTTC.

The chain combines TRBV11-3 with TRBJ2-3; D is ambiguous. This CDR3 spans 12 amino acids. The V and J ends lost 0 bases and 5 bases respectively, with 3 bases between them. From germline, CDR1 is SGHNT and CDR2 YENEEA. CDR3: CASSLEGDTQYF. The CDR3 region has the DNA TGTGCCAGCAGCTTAGAGGGAGATACGCAGTATTTT.

This chain connects TRBV9 to TRBJ1-6, with TRBD1 identical over 7 bases. CDR1 and CDR2 (germline): SGDLS, YYNGEE. The CDR3 has 15 amino acids. Trimming removed 4 bases from V and 10 bases from J; junction bases left unmatched: 11. This CDR3 reads CASSPSTGFLSPLHF. The CDR3 nucleotides are TGTGCCAGCAGCCCCTCGACAGGGTTTCTCTCACCCCTCCACTTT.

J is TRBJ2-3 and V is TRBV5-1, with 7 nucleotides matching TRBD2. Germline trimming cut 4 bases from V and 4 bases from J; bases unmatched to any gene: 3. Germline CDR1 SGHRS, CDR2 YFSETQ. This CDR3 has 13 residues. The CDR3, as DNA: TGCGCCAGCAGCGCCCTAGCGGCAGATACGCAGTATTTT. This codes for CASSALAADTQYF.

The chain recombines TRBV27 with TRBJ2-1; TRBD2 aligns across 9 bases. Germline CDR1 and CDR2: MNHEY and SMNVEV (reference sequence). V shed 6 bases, J shed 7 bases, and the junction held 10 bases outside the gene matches. The CDR3 spans 15 residues. The CDR3 region has the DNA TGTGCCAGCAGGGAGGCGGGGGGGCTTCGAAATGAGCAGTTCTTC. As protein: CASREAGGLRNEQFF.